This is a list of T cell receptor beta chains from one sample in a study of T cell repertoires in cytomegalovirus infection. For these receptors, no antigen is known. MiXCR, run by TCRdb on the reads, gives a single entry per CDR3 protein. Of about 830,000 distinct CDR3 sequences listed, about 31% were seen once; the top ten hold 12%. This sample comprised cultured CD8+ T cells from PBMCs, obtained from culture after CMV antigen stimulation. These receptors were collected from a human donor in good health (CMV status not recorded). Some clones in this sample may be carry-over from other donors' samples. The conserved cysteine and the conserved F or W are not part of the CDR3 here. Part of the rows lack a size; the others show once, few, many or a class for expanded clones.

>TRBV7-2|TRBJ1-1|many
ASSFLGAGEWDTEAF
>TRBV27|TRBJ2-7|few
ASSKSPGPGVYEQY
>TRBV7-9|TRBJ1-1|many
ASSPAQGRNTEAF
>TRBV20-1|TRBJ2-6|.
SARDRGKRTGANVLT
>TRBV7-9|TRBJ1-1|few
ASSPGQLEAF
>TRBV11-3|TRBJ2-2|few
ASSLGRQGVAGELF
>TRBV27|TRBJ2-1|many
ASSLSGSNEQF
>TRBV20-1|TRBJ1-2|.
SARGTPSGDYGYT
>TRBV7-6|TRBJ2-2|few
ASSLTAGHLSGELF
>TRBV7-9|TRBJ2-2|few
ASSRTTAGPQNTGELF
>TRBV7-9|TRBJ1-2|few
ASSLYKGTDYGYT
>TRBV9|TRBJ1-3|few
ASSAYLTGSSGNTIY
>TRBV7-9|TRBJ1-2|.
ASSFGQAGNGYT
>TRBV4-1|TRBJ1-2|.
ASIQEVGVVGYGYT
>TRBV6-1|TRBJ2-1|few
AIPAGTEYNEQF
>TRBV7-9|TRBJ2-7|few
ASSHRDRAHEQY
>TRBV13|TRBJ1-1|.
ASSNEGGNTEAF
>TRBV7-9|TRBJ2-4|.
ANSLGLGQNIQY
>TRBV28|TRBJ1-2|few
ASSPPMSKGYT
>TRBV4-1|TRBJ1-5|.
ASSQSPGGQPQH
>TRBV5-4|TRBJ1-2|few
ASSLEGGVF
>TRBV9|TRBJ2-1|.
ASSVQTAPLYNEQF
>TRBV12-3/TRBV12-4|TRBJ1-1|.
ASIPWGGAAF
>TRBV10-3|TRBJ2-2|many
ASQPGTSGGELF
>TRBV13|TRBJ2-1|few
ASSLGVTGGDPRF
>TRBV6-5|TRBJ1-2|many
ASSYKGSTSNYGYT
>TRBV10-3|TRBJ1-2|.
AISESIPGGYGYT
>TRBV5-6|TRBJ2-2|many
ASSLGERGRTGELF
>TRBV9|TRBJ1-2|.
ASSGGQDQFFNYGYT
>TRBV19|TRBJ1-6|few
ASSILENNSPLH
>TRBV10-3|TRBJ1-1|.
AISGGGRTEAF
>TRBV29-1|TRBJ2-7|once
SVMDSRSSYEQY
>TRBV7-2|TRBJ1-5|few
ASSLSGGGGYSNQPQH
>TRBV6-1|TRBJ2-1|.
ASWRQGEEQF
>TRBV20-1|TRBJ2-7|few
SAVSYEQY
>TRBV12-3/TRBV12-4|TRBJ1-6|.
ASSPHRGRINSPLH